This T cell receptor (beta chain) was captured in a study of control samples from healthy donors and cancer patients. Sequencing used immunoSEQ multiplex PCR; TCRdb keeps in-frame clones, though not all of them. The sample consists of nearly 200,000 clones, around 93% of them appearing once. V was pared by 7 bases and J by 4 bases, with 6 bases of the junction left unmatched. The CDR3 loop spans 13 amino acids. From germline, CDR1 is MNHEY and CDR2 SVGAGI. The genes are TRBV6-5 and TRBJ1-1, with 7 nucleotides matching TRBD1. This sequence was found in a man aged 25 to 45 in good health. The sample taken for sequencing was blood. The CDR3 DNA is TGTGCCAGCATCCCACAGGGGTCCACTGAAGCTTTCTTT. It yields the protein CASIPQGSTEAFF.